This is a list of T cell receptor beta chains from one sample in a study of blood T cell repertoires in COVID-19. The assay was immunoSEQ multiplex PCR, and TCRdb's table has in-frame clones only and misses some. The sample records about 220,000 clones, approximately 80% being singletons. The sequenced material came from peripheral blood. These TCRs come from a human donor in a cohort sampled during active COVID-19. Each CDR3 is given with its conserved first and last residue. D genes are given only for firm matches. Rows may omit the clone size; those that give it use once, few, many or a size class.

cdr3_aa: CASRDRVGETQYF
cdr3_nt: TGTGCCAGCAGGGACAGGGTGGGAGAGACCCAGTACTTC
clone_size: -
v_call: TRBV6-5
d_call: TRBD1
j_call: TRBJ2-5

cdr3_aa: CASQLTSPDEQYF
cdr3_nt: TGTGCCAGCCAACTGACATCTCCGGACGAGCAGTACTTC
clone_size: -
v_call: TRBV6-5
d_call: -
j_call: TRBJ2-7

cdr3_aa: CASSYSGTGARSPEAFF
cdr3_nt: TGTGCCAGTAGCTACTCCGGGACAGGGGCACGGAGCCCTGAAGCTTTCTTT
clone_size: few
v_call: TRBV19
d_call: TRBD1
j_call: TRBJ1-1

cdr3_aa: CASSLWTGRGAFF
cdr3_nt: TGCGCCAGCAGCTTATGGACGGGGCGGGGGGCTTTCTTT
clone_size: many
v_call: TRBV5-1
d_call: -
j_call: TRBJ1-1

cdr3_aa: CAARDTGGPYNEQFF
cdr3_nt: TGTGCCGCCCGTGACACAGGGGGGCCCTACAATGAGCAGTTCTTC
clone_size: -
v_call: TRBV18
d_call: TRBD1
j_call: TRBJ2-1

cdr3_aa: CASASNRGNTIYF
cdr3_nt: TGTGCCAGTGCCTCCAATCGGGGAAACACCATATATTTT
clone_size: -
v_call: TRBV19
d_call: -
j_call: TRBJ1-3

cdr3_aa: CASSMLTGLTEAFF
cdr3_nt: TGTGCCAGTAGTATGTTGACAGGGCTCACTGAAGCTTTCTTT
clone_size: -
v_call: TRBV19
d_call: TRBD1
j_call: TRBJ1-1

cdr3_aa: CASSYGQGREPQHF
cdr3_nt: TGTGCCAGCAGTTACGGTCAGGGGAGAGAGCCCCAGCATTTT
clone_size: few
v_call: TRBV6-2/TRBV6-3
d_call: -
j_call: TRBJ1-5

cdr3_aa: CASSSSVAGANTGELFF
cdr3_nt: TGTGCCAGCAGCTCTTCTGTAGCGGGAGCTAACACCGGGGAGCTGTTTTTT
clone_size: -
v_call: TRBV7-6
d_call: TRBD2
j_call: TRBJ2-2

cdr3_aa: CASSLRGSGQETQYF
cdr3_nt: TGTGCCAGCAGCTTACGGGGTTCAGGCCAAGAGACCCAGTACTTC
clone_size: many
v_call: TRBV7-2
d_call: -
j_call: TRBJ2-5

cdr3_aa: CASSPANSYEQYF
cdr3_nt: TGTGCCAGCAGCCCCGCGAATTCCTACGAGCAGTACTTC
clone_size: -
v_call: TRBV12-3/TRBV12-4
d_call: -
j_call: TRBJ2-7

cdr3_aa: CASSETGENTGELFF
cdr3_nt: TGCGCCAGCAGCGAAACAGGGGAGAACACCGGGGAGCTGTTTTTT
clone_size: -
v_call: TRBV5-1
d_call: TRBD1
j_call: TRBJ2-2

cdr3_aa: CASGGGNEQFF
cdr3_nt: TGTGCCAGCGGGGGAGGCAATGAGCAGTTCTTC
clone_size: -
v_call: TRBV7-9
d_call: -
j_call: TRBJ2-1

cdr3_aa: CASSDPDRSYEQYF
cdr3_nt: TGTGCCAGCAGTGACCCGGACAGATCCTACGAGCAGTACTTC
clone_size: -
v_call: TRBV2
d_call: -
j_call: TRBJ2-7

cdr3_aa: CASRTSEWEGKNTEAFF
cdr3_nt: TGCGCCAGCAGGACCTCCGAATGGGAGGGGAAAAACACTGAAGCTTTCTTT
clone_size: once
v_call: TRBV5-1
d_call: -
j_call: TRBJ1-1

cdr3_aa: CSGLSATNEKLFF
cdr3_nt: TGCAGCGGGCTCTCTGCAACTAATGAAAAACTGTTTTTT
clone_size: -
v_call: TRBV29-1
d_call: -
j_call: TRBJ1-4

cdr3_aa: CASSPGEGNEQFF
cdr3_nt: TGCGCCAGCTCTCCGGGGGAAGGGAATGAGCAGTTCTTC
clone_size: few
v_call: TRBV5-1
d_call: -
j_call: TRBJ2-1

cdr3_aa: CASSLAPGLAYYRSGNTIYF
cdr3_nt: TGTGCCAGCAGCTTAGCTCCAGGCCTAGCTTATTATCGCTCTGGAAACACCATATATTTT
clone_size: -
v_call: TRBV7-2
d_call: -
j_call: TRBJ1-3

cdr3_aa: CASSPSGLVSYNEQFF
cdr3_nt: TGTGCCAGTAGTCCCTCAGGGTTAGTATCCTACAATGAGCAGTTCTTC
clone_size: -
v_call: TRBV19
d_call: -
j_call: TRBJ2-1

cdr3_aa: CASSADSGTEAFF
cdr3_nt: TGTGCCAGCAGCGCGGACAGTGGGACTGAAGCTTTCTTT
clone_size: once
v_call: TRBV7-9
d_call: -
j_call: TRBJ1-1

cdr3_aa: CASSPPTGGSAEAFF
cdr3_nt: TGTGCCAGCAGCCCCCCGACAGGGGGCTCTGCTGAAGCTTTCTTT
clone_size: few
v_call: TRBV7-9
d_call: TRBD1
j_call: TRBJ1-1

cdr3_aa: CASNIGASGPYEQYF
cdr3_nt: TGTGCCAGCAACATAGGCGCTAGCGGCCCCTACGAGCAGTACTTC
clone_size: -
v_call: TRBV13
d_call: TRBD2
j_call: TRBJ2-7

cdr3_aa: CASSAGMAGELFF
cdr3_nt: TGTGCCAGCTCCGCGGGGATGGCCGGGGAGCTGTTTTTT
clone_size: -
v_call: TRBV2
d_call: -
j_call: TRBJ2-2

cdr3_aa: CASSPGQGAGNTIYF
cdr3_nt: TGTGCCAGCAGCCCTGGACAGGGGGCTGGAAACACCATATATTTT
clone_size: -
v_call: TRBV5-5
d_call: TRBD1
j_call: TRBJ1-3

cdr3_aa: CASALYRDTQYF
cdr3_nt: TGTGCCAGCGCTCTCTACCGGGATACGCAGTATTTT
clone_size: -
v_call: TRBV5-6
d_call: -
j_call: TRBJ2-3

cdr3_aa: CASIMAGFNYGYTF
cdr3_nt: TGTGCCAGCATCATGGCGGGATTCAACTATGGCTACACCTTC
clone_size: -
v_call: TRBV28
d_call: -
j_call: TRBJ1-2

cdr3_aa: CASRRGLAGGLSYNEQFF
cdr3_nt: TGTGCCAGCAGACGTGGACTAGCGGGGGGGCTTTCCTACAATGAGCAGTTCTTC
clone_size: -
v_call: TRBV5-4
d_call: TRBD2
j_call: TRBJ2-1

cdr3_aa: CASSLTSSYNEQFF
cdr3_nt: TGTGCCAGCAGTCTGACTAGCTCCTACAATGAGCAGTTCTTC
clone_size: -
v_call: TRBV7-9
d_call: -
j_call: TRBJ2-1

cdr3_aa: CASSQYSGGPQFF
cdr3_nt: TGCGCCAGCAGCCAGTATAGCGGGGGCCCCCAGTTCTTC
clone_size: -
v_call: TRBV4-3
d_call: TRBD2
j_call: TRBJ2-1

cdr3_aa: CASSTRTDTQYF
cdr3_nt: TGTGCCAGCAGCACGAGGACAGATACGCAGTATTTT
clone_size: -
v_call: TRBV28
d_call: -
j_call: TRBJ2-3

cdr3_aa: CASSSLGASGNTIYF
cdr3_nt: TGTGCCAGCAGCTCCCTCGGTGCCTCTGGAAACACCATATATTTT
clone_size: -
v_call: TRBV5-4
d_call: -
j_call: TRBJ1-3